This TCR beta chain was observed in a study of graft-versus-host responses after intestinal transplantation. About the research overall: Anti-thymocyte globulin was used for induction in all recipients, who then took tacrolimus and steroids for roughly three years. General observations from the study: Graft-versus-host to host-versus-graft clonal ratios in allografts were high in patients with graft-donor T cell macrochimerism. GvH clones were identified in recipient marrow, with some first appearing in ileum or blood. Declines in HvG clones occurring early post-transplant were associated with peak circulating GvH clone levels.

Data came from immunoSEQ multiplex PCR; TCRdb stores just in-frame clones and leaves some out. This sample yields 12,000 or so clones, of which over 60% are seen a single time; 30% to 40% belongs to the top ten. The CDR3 has 14 amino acids. CDR1 is LNHDA and CDR2 is SQIVND in the germline V gene (reference sequence). V lost 2 bases to trimming and J lost 3 bases, with 11 bases between them. With regard to this clone: The antigen is not known.

The V gene is TRBV19, the J gene TRBJ2-7; unclear D gene. The clonotype comes from a human patient who received an intestinal transplant, so some T cells may come from the graft donor. Sample: PBMCs, taken around 490 days after intestinal transplant. The CDR3 DNA reads as TGTGCCAGTAGTATAAGCCTTAGCTTCTACGAGCAGTACTTC. This gives the protein CASSISLSFYEQYF.